This TCR beta chain emerged from a study of spatial heterogeneity in lung cancer (dated by TCRdb to the late 2010s). Background on the whole study: Beta-chain transcripts were consistently detected in greater numbers than alpha-chain transcripts, which likely reflected higher beta-chain transcript abundance. In the raw uncorrected reads, each unique combination of TCR and UMI appeared more than ten times on average. In non-small cell lung cancer, the study made a quantitative comparison of TCR alpha and beta repertoires among multiple tumor regions, matched nontumor lung and blood. The study linked features of the TCR repertoire to counts of nonsynonymous mutations, which were determined by whole-exome sequencing of tumor tissue. Both alpha and beta chains were TCR-sequenced in samples taken at surgery, namely 220 tumor regions, fewer than 80 matched nontumor lung samples and around 53 PBMC samples. Overall study results and their limits: Additional single-cell paired TCR alpha and beta sequencing was considered necessary to confirm, at a functional level, the hypothesis that regional TCRs recognize regional mutations. Ubiquitous expanded tumor TCRs showed up in blood more often at tumor resection than at routine follow-up.

Receptor amplification or capture employed 5' RACE. Sequencing used a NextSeq 500. The TCR library protocol attached a unique molecular identifier to each TCR cDNA molecule to allow correction of PCR and sequencing errors. As for the original processing: TCR identification, UMI-based error correction and CDR3 extraction were all carried out with Decombinator tools. Expanded TCRs were defined as those above a frequency of 2 per 1,000, corresponding to the top 1% of the tumor frequency distribution. Rényi diversity was computed with the R vegan package after subsampling each repertoire 100 times to 5,000 TCRs. To build CDR3 similarity networks, amino acid triplet string-kernel similarity was used, and CDR3s were connected when their pairwise similarity was above 0.82. TCRdb reprocessed the public reads (quality trimming at Q25 with fastp, clone calling with MiXCR) and kept in-frame beta chains. Identical CDR3 proteins give one entry, which carries the most common genes and DNA. The V and J calls, along with clone size, are taken from TCRdb and not from the paper's own processing. The table for this sample lists 50,000 or so distinct CDR3 sequences; 12% of them were counted only once. In total, the top ten clones hold around 42% of the sample.

Explained via the paper, the time point label denotes: sample taken at primary tumor resection. Whole RNA extracted from tumor and nontumor lung tissue, or from cryopreserved PBMC samples, was used for TCR sequencing without cell sorting. Samples were obtained from roughly 72 patients with early-stage, untreated non-small cell lung cancer from the lung TRACERx cohort. Only patients for whom sufficient RNA was available from at least two tumor regions were selected for TCR sequencing. Trimming at the junction amounts to 4 bases on V and 5 bases on J, and the germline ends lie 8 bases apart. The germline V gene encodes CDR1 GTSNPN and CDR2 SVGIG (reference sequence). The CDR3 spans 11 residues, from the cysteine through the phenylalanine. Here the CDR3 DNA is all that survives: 33 bases in frame from base 1. This clonotype showed up just a few times. There is no known antigen for this receptor. No base qualities exist here, and no much larger clone lies one base off it.

The sequences come from PBMCs, collected at surgery. This TCR was recovered from a female donor with early-stage non-small cell lung cancer. The V and J segments used are TRBV30 and TRBJ1-1; no D gene call is confident. The CDR3 region reads CAWKRATEAFF. The DNA reads TGTGCCTGGAAAAGGGCGACTGAAGCTTTCTTT.